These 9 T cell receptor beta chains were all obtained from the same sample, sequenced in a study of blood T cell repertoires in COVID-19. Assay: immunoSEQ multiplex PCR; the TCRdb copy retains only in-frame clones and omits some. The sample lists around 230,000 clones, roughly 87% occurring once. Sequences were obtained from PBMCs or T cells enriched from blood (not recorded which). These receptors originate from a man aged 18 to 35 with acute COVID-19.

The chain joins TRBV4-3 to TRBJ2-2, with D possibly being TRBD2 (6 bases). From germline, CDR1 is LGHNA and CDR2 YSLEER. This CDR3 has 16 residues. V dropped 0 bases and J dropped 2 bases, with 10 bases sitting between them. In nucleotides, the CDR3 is TGCGCCAGCAGCCAAGATCTCGGGGGAAACACCGGGGAGCTGTTTTTT. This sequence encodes CASSQDLGGNTGELFF.

This CDR3 is CASSPRTGSGYDNEQFF. As DNA, the CDR3 is TGCGCCAGCAGCCCCCGGACAGGGTCTGGCTACGACAATGAGCAGTTCTTC. This rearrangement joins TRBV4-1 to TRBJ2-1, with 8 bases aligning to TRBD1. Germline V lookup: CDR1 MGHRA, CDR2 YSYEKL. The CDR3 is 17 residues long. V shed 4 bases and J 5 bases; nucleotides not matched to a gene: 13.

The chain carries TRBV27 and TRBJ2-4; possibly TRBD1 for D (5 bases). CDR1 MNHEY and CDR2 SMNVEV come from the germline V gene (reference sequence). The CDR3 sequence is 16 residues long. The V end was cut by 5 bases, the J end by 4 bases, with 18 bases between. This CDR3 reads CASSPYDRAKKNIQYF. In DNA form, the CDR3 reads TGTGCCAGCAGTCCCTACGACAGAGCCAAAAAAAACATTCAGTACTTC.

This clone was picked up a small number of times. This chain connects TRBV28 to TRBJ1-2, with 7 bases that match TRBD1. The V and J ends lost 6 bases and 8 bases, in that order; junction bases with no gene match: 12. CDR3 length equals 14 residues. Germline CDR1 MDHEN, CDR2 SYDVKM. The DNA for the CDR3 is TGTGCCAGCAGCCCGGGACAGCTTCACGGGGGCTACACCTTC. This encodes CASSPGQLHGGYTF.

The CDR3 nucleotides read TGTGCCAGCAGTGATGGTCCGCGGGAGTTCTTC. Encoded protein: CASSDGPREFF. J is TRBJ2-1 and V is TRBV2; a weak D match, TRBD2 (5 bases). CDR1 is SNHLY and CDR2 is FYNNEI in the germline V gene. The V gene lost 3 bases and the J gene lost 14 bases, with 11 bases spanning the gap. There are 11 residues in the CDR3. Filled out from reference TRBV2 and TRBJ2-1, the complete variable domain reads EPEVTQTPSHQVTQMGQEVILRCVPISNHLYFYWYRQILGQKVEFLVSFYNNEISEKSEIFDDQFSVERPDGSNFTLKIRSTKLEDSAMYFCASSDGPREFFGPGTRLTVL.

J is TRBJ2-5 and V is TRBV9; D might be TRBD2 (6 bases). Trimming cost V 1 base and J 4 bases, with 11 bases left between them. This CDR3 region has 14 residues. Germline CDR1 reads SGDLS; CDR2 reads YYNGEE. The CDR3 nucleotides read TGTGCCAGCAGCGTATACGGGAGTGGAGAGACCCAGTACTTC. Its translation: CASSVYGSGETQYF.

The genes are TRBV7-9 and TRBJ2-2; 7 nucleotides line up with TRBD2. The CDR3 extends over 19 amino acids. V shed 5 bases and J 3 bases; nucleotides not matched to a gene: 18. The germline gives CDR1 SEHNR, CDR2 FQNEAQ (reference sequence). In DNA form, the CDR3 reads TGTGCCAGCAGCCGCAAGGGACTATCACAACCGATAGACACCGGGGAGCTGTTTTTT. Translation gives CASSRKGLSQPIDTGELFF. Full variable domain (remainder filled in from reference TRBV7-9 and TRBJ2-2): DTGVSQNPRHKITKRGQNVTFRCDPISEHNRLYWYRQTLGQGPEFLTYFQNEAQLEKSRLLSDRFSAERPKGSFSTLEIQRTEQGDSAMYLCASSRKGLSQPIDTGELFFGEGSRLTVL.

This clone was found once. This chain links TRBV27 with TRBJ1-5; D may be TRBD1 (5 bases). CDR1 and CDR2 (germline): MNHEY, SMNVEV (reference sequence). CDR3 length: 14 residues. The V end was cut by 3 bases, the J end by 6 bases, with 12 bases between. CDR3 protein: CASSFTGASQPQHF. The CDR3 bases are TGTGCCAGCAGTTTTACAGGAGCGAGTCAGCCCCAGCATTTT.

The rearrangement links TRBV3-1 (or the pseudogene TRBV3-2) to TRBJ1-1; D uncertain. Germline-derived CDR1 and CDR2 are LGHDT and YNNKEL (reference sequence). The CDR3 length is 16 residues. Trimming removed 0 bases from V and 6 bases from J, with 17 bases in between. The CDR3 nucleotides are TGTGCCAGCAGCCAAGACACCGCGGTCTTTCTCTCTGAAGCTTTCTTT. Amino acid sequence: CASSQDTAVFLSEAFF.